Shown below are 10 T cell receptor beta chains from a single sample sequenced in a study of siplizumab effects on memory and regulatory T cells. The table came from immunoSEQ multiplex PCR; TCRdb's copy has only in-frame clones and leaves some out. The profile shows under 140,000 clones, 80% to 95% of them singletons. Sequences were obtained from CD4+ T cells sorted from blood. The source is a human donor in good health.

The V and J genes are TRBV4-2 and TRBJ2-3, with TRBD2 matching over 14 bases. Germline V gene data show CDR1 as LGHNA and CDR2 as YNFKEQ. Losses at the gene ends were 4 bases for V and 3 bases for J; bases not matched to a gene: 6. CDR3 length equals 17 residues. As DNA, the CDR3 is TGTGCCAGCAGCCCGACTAGCGGGAGGGCCTATACAGATACGCAGTATTTT. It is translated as CASSPTSGRAYTDTQYF.

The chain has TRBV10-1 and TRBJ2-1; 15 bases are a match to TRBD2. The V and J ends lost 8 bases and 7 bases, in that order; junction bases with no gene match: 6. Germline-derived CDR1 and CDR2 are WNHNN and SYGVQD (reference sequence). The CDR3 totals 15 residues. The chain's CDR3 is CASDGLAGGINEQFF. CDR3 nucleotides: TGCGCCAGCGATGGACTAGCGGGAGGGATTAATGAGCAGTTCTTC.

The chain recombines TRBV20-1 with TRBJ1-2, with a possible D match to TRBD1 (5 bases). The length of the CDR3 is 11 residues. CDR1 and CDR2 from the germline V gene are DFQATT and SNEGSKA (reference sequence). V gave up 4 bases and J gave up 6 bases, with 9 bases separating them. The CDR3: CSAIKGNGYTF. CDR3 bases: TGCAGTGCTATAAAGGGGAATGGCTACACCTTC.

The CDR3 loop reads CASSPGFGDTEAFF. CDR3 DNA sequence: TGCGCCAGCAGCCCAGGATTCGGGGACACTGAAGCTTTCTTT. J is TRBJ1-1 and V is TRBV5-1; no clear D gene. The CDR3 contains 14 residues. Germline V gene data show CDR1 as SGHRS and CDR2 as YFSETQ. V lost 4 bases and J 3 bases, leaving 13 bases between the germline ends.

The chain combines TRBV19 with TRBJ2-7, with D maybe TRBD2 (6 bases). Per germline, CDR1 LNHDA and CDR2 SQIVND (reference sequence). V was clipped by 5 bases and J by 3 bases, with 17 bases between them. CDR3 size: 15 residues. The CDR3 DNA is TGTGCCAGTAGTTCCCGGGACCACGGGGGCTACGAGCAGTACTTC. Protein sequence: CASSSRDHGGYEQYF.

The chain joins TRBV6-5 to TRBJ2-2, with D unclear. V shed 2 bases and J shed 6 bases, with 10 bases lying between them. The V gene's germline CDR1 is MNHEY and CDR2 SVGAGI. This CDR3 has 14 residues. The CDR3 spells CASSYLERAGELFF. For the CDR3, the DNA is TGTGCCAGCAGTTACCTAGAAAGGGCCGGGGAGCTGTTTTTT.

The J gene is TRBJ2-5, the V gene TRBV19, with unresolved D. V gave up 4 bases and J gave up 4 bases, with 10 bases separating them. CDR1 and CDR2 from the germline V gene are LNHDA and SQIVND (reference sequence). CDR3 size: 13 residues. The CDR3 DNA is TGTGCCAGTAGTAGGTGGATAGGAGAGACCCAGTACTTC. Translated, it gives CASSRWIGETQYF.

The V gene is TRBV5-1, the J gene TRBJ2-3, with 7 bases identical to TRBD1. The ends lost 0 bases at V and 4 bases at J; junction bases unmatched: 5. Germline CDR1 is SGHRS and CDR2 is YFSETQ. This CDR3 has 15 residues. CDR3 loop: CASSLGTGAADTQYF. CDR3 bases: TGCGCCAGCAGCTTGGGTACAGGGGCAGCAGATACGCAGTATTTT. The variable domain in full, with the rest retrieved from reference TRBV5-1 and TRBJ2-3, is KAGVTQTPRYLIKTRGQQVTLSCSPISGHRSVSWYQQTPGQGLQFLFEYFSETQRNKGNFPGRFSGRQFSNSRSEMNVSTLELGDSALYLCASSLGTGAADTQYFGPGTRLTVL.

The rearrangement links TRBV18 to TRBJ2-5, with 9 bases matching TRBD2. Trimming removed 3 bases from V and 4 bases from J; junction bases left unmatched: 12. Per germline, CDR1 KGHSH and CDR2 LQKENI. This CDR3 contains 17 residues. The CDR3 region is CASSPQNPGLARETQYF. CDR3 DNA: TGTGCCAGCTCACCCCAGAATCCGGGACTAGCCCGAGAGACCCAGTACTTC.

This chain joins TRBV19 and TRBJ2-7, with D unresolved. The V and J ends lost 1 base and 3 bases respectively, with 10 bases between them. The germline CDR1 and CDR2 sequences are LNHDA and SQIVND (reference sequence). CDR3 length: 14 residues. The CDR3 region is CASSIAGQVYEQYF. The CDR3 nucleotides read TGTGCCAGTAGTATAGCCGGCCAGGTCTACGAGCAGTACTTC.